The 9 T cell receptor beta chains listed next were all sequenced from one sample in a study of control samples from healthy donors and cancer patients. Generated by immunoSEQ multiplex PCR, the TCRdb table keeps only in-frame clones and is missing some. The sample carries 100,000 or so clones, 80% to 95% recorded once. Sequenced sample: blood. The receptors were sampled from a woman younger than 45 in good health.

This clone turned up a few times. This chain joins TRBV30 and TRBJ1-5; D perhaps matches TRBD1 (5 bases). Germline CDR1 GTSNPN, CDR2 SVGIG (reference sequence). V was cut by 5 bases and J by 9 bases, with 17 bases left in between. The CDR3 contains 13 residues. The CDR3 bases are TGTGCCTGGGCTCTCGGGGGTACAAGGCCCCAGCATTTT. This translates into CAWALGGTRPQHF.

J is TRBJ2-7 and V is TRBV19; TRBD2 matches at 7 bases. The CDR3 sequence is 15 residues long. J lost 2 bases, V lost 3 bases, and 7 bases had no gene match. Germline lookup yields CDR1 LNHDA and CDR2 SQIVND (reference sequence). CDR3 region: CASSIVQGGTYEQYF. In nucleotides, the CDR3 is TGTGCCAGTAGTATCGTCCAGGGAGGGACCTACGAGCAGTACTTC. Looking up the rest from reference TRBV19 and TRBJ2-7 gives the full variable domain: DGGITQSPKYLFRKEGQNVTLSCEQNLNHDAMYWYRQDPGQGLRLIYYSQIVNDFQKGDIAEGYSVSREKKESFPLTVTSAQKNPTAFYLCASSIVQGGTYEQYFGPGTRLTVT.

The V and J genes are TRBV19 and TRBJ2-7; the D call may be TRBD1 or TRBD2 (5 bases each). Trimming removed 2 bases from V and 5 bases from J, with 19 bases in between. CDR1 and CDR2 (germline): LNHDA, SQIVND (reference sequence). This CDR3 comprises 16 residues. The CDR3 protein is CASSITGPPVRDEQYF. The CDR3, as DNA: TGTGCCAGTAGTATAACGGGGCCCCCCGTAAGGGACGAGCAGTACTTC.

The V call is TRBV28, the J call TRBJ2-5; 11 nucleotides align to TRBD1. Germline-derived CDR1 and CDR2 are MDHEN and SYDVKM. The J segment lost 6 bases and the V segment lost 6 bases, leaving 12 bases of the junction unmatched. This CDR3 has 16 residues. Here the CDR3 DNA reads TGTGCCAGCAGGACCGGACAGGGGGCAGGGGAAAAGACCCAGTACTTC. This encodes CASRTGQGAGEKTQYF. Filled out from reference TRBV28 and TRBJ2-5, the complete variable domain reads DVKVTQSSRYLVKRTGEKVFLECVQDMDHENMFWYRQDPGLGLRLIYFSYDVKMKEKGDIPEGYSVSREKKERFSLILESASTNQTSMYLCASRTGQGAGEKTQYFGPGTRLLVL.

The J gene is TRBJ2-3, the V gene TRBV5-1; 11 nucleotides line up with TRBD2. CDR1 is SGHRS, CDR2 YFSETQ, per germline. This CDR3 is built from 17 residues. After removal of 3 bases from V and 0 bases from J, the junction contained 6 bases not matched to a gene. The CDR3 sequence: CASSSTSGVPSTDTQYF. CDR3 DNA sequence: TGCGCCAGCAGCTCGACTAGCGGGGTCCCTAGCACAGATACGCAGTATTTT.

The V gene is TRBV4-1, the J gene TRBJ2-3; 7 bases align to TRBD2. The CDR3 spans 19 residues. The junction had 16 bases not matched to a gene; V was cut back by 0 bases and J by 4 bases. The V gene's germline CDR1 is MGHRA and CDR2 YSYEKL. In DNA, the CDR3 is TGCGCCAGCAGCCAAGAAGGCGAGCTAGCGGAAATATCCGCAGATACGCAGTATTTT. Residues: CASSQEGELAEISADTQYF.

The rearrangement links TRBV2 to TRBJ1-1; 7 bases fit TRBD1. The CDR3 extends over 14 amino acids. Trimming at V came to 7 bases and at J to 5 bases, leaving 10 bases not matched to a gene. Germline V gene sequence: CDR1 SNHLY, CDR2 FYNNEI. CDR3 bases: TGTGCCAGCAAACACCGGGACAGTGATACTGAAGCTTTCTTT. This codes for CASKHRDSDTEAFF.

The chain uses TRBV15 and TRBJ2-2; D is unclear. V lost 5 bases, J lost 5 bases, and 12 bases lay in between. Per germline, CDR1 LNHNV and CDR2 YYDKDF (reference sequence). The CDR3 spans 14 residues. CDR3 bases: TGTGCCACCAGCGAGAGTACTGTGACCGGGGAGCTGTTTTTT. This encodes CATSESTVTGELFF.

This chain links TRBV18 with TRBJ1-1, with D possibly TRBD1 on 5 matching bases. CDR3 length: 15 amino acids. Germline CDR1 and CDR2: KGHSH and LQKENI. Between the trimmed V and J ends, which lost 1 base and 1 base, there was a span of 10 bases. The CDR3 nucleotides read TGTGCCAGCTCACCACAGAGGGGACGGAACACTGAAGCTTTCTTT. It translates to CASSPQRGRNTEAFF.